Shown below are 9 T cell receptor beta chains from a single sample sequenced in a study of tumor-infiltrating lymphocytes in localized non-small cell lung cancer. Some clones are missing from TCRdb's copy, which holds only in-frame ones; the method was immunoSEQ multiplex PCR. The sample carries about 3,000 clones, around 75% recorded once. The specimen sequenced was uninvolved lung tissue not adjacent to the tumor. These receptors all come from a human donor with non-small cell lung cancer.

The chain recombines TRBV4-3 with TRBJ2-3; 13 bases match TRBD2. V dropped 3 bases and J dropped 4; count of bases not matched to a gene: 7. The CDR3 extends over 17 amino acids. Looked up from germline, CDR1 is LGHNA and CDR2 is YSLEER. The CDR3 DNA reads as TGCGCCAGCAGCCAGAATCCGGGACTAGCGGGACCAGATACGCAGTATTTT. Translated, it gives CASSQNPGLAGPDTQYF.

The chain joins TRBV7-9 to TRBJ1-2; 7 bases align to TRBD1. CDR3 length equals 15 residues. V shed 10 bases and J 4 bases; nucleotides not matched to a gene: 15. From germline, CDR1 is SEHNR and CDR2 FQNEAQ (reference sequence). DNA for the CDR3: TGTGCCACCCCTGCAGGGGGGCAAGACGGCTATGGCTACACCTTC. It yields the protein CATPAGGQDGYGYTF.

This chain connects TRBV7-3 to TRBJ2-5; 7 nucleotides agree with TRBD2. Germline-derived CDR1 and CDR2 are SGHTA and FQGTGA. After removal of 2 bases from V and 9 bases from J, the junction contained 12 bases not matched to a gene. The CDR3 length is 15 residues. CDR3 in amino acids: CASSLYSGGSEAQYF. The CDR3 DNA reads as TGTGCCAGCAGCTTATATTCGGGGGGATCTGAAGCCCAGTACTTC.

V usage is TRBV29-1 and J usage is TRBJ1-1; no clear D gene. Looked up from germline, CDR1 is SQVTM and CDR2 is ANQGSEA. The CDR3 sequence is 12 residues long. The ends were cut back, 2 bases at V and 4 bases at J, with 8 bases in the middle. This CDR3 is CSVERTATEAFF. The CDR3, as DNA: TGCAGCGTTGAAAGGACCGCCACTGAAGCTTTCTTT.

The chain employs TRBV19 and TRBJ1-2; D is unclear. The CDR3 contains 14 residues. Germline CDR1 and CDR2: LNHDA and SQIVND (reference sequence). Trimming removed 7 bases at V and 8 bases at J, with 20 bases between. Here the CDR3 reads CASIPQMQSGGYTF. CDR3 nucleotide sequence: TGTGCCAGTATCCCGCAGATGCAATCGGGAGGCTACACCTTC.

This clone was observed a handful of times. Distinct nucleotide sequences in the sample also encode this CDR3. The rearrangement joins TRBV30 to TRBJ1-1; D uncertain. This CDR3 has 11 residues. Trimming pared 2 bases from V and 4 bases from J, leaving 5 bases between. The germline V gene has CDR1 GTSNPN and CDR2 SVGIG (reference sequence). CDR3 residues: CAWSLSTEAFF. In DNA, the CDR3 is TGTGCCTGGAGTCTGAGCACTGAAGCTTTCTTT.

CDR3 residues: CASSPLVQGIHEQYF. The CDR3 DNA follows: TGTGCCAGCAGCCCACTGGTACAGGGTATACACGAGCAGTACTTC. The chain combines TRBV7-9 with TRBJ2-7; D is possibly TRBD1 (6 bases). The CDR3 is made up of 15 amino acids. Trimming cost V 5 bases and J 5 bases, with 19 bases left between them. Germline V CDR1 and CDR2: SEHNR, FQNEAQ (reference sequence).

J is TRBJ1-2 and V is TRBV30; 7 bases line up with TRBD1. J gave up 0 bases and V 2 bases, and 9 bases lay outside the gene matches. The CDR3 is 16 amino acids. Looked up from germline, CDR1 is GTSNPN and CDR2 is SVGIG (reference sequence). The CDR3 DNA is TGTGCCTGGAGTCCTCTTACAGGGGAGACTAACTATGGCTACACCTTC. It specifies CAWSPLTGETNYGYTF.

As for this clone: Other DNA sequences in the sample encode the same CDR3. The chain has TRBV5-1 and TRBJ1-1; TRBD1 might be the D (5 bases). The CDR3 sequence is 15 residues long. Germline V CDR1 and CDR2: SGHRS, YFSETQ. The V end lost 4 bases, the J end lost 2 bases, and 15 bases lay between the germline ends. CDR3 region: CASSDTGTVNTEAFF. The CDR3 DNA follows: TGCGCCAGCAGCGATACCGGGACGGTAAACACTGAAGCTTTCTTT. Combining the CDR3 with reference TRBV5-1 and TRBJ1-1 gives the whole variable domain KAGVTQTPRYLIKTRGQQVTLSCSPISGHRSVSWYQQTPGQGLQFLFEYFSETQRNKGNFPGRFSGRQFSNSRSEMNVSTLELGDSALYLCASSDTGTVNTEAFFGQGTRLTVV.